This T cell receptor (beta chain) is from a study of blood T cell repertoires in COVID-19. The CDR3 contains 14 residues. V dropped 5 bases and J dropped 0 bases, with 10 bases sitting between them. Looked up from germline, CDR1 is LNHDA and CDR2 is SQIVND (reference sequence). As originally analysed: By means of reference gene primer amplification, nucleated cell counts were estimated. Method: immunoSEQ multiplex PCR; TCRdb's copy keeps in-frame clones and lacks some. Clone size and V and J calls were adopted from that table, with D and trimming inferred from the DNA. Of some 150,000 clones listed, 80% to 90% were seen once; the top ten hold approximately 4.1%.

Source material: peripheral blood. The chain joins TRBV19 to TRBJ1-1; perhaps TRBD1 as D (5 bases). The receptor was isolated from a woman aged 55-69 years who had recovered from COVID-19. CDR3 in amino acids: CASSEQAMNTEAFF. Here the CDR3 DNA reads TGTGCCAGTAGTGAACAGGCTATGAACACTGAAGCTTTCTTT.